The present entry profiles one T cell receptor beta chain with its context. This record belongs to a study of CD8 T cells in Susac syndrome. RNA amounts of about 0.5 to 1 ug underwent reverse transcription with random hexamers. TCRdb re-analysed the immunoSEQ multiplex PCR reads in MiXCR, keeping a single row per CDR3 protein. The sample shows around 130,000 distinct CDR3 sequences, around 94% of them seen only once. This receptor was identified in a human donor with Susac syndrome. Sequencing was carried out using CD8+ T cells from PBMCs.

CDR3 amino acids: CSPDRGCSNQPQHF. DNA of the CDR3: TGCAGCCCGGACAGGGGATGTAGCAATCAGCCCCAGCATTTT. The chain couples TRBV29-1 to TRBJ1-5; 9 nucleotides match TRBD1. The trim removed 8 bases at V and 0 bases at J, leaving 5 bases unmatched. Germline assignment: CDR1 SQVTM and CDR2 ANQGSEA. The CDR3 has 14 amino acids.